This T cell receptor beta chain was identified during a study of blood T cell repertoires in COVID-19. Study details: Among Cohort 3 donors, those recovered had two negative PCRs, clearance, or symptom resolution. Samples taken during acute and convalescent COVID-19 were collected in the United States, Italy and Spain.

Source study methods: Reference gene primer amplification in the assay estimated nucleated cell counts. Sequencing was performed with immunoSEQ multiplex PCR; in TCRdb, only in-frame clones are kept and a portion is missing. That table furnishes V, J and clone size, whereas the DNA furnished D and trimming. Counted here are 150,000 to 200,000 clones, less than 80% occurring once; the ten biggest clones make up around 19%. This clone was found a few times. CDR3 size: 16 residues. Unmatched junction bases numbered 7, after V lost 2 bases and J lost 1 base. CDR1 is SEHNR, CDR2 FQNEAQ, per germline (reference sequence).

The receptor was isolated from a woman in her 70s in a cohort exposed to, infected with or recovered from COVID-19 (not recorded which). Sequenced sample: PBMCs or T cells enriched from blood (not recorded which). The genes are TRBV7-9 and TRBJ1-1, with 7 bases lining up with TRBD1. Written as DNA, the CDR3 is TGTGCCAGCAGCTTAACAGGGGCGGACCCGAACACTGAAGCTTTCTTT. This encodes CASSLTGADPNTEAFF.